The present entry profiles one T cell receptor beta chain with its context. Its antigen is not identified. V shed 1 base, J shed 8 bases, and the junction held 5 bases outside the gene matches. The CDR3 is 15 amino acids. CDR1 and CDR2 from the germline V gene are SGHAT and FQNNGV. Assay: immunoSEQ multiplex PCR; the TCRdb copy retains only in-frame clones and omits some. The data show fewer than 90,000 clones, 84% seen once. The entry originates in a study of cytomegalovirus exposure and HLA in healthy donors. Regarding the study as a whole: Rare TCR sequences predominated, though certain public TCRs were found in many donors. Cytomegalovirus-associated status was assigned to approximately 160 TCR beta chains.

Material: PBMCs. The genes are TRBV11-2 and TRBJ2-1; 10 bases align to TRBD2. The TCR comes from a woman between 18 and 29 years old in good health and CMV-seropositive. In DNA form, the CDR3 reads TGTGCCAGCAGCTTAGTTAGCGGGGGGTACGATGAGCAGTTCTTC. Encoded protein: CASSLVSGGYDEQFF.